This record concerns one TCR beta chain sequence. Antigen unknown. TCR beta CDR3 region amplification was performed from RNA transcripts. RT-PCR in the first round (using the HTBI primer set) targeted the TCR CDR3. TCRdb re-derived calls from the multiplex PCR reads in MiXCR, one entry per CDR3 protein. The sample consists of roughly 510,000 distinct CDR3 sequences, approximately 48% of them appearing once. Germline loops: CDR1 DFQATT, CDR2 SNEGSKA (reference sequence). The CDR3 length is 11 residues. V lost 6 bases, J lost 0 bases, and 5 bases lay in between. Lactation, pregnancy, other autoimmune disease or uncontrolled infection excluded patients. Clinical symptoms, serum thyroxine, TRAb, thyroid ultrasound and orbital computed tomography informed diagnoses. This record comes from a study of T cells in Graves' hyperthyroidism and ophthalmopathy. Study conclusions and caveats: Ophthalmopathy cases were set apart from stable hyperthyroidism by a 13 V-J model. Most expanded thyroid clonotypes above 0.001 recurred in blood.

The receptor's source is an adult woman with Graves' disease, either hyperthyroidism or ophthalmopathy (not recorded which). V and J are TRBV20-1 and TRBJ2-5; D is possibly TRBD2 (5 bases). Sequencing used peripheral blood or thyroid tissue (not recorded which). In nucleotides, the CDR3 is TGCAGTGCCGGGGACCAAGAGACCCAGTACTTC. It codes for CSAGDQETQYF.